This TCR beta chain emerged from a study of response to subunit inactivated influenza vaccine. The CDR3 spans 15 residues. Germline CDR1 reads MNHEY; CDR2 reads SMNVEV (reference sequence). V was trimmed by 4 bases and J by 0 bases, leaving 11 bases between them. TCRdb recomputed calls from the RT-PCR reads with MiXCR, one row per CDR3 protein. The sample includes 500,000 to 600,000 distinct CDR3 sequences, about 11% seen only once; the top ten take 10%. The origin of this receptor is a man aged 50 or older who received an inactivated influenza vaccine. The chain uses TRBV27 and TRBJ2-3; a weak D match, TRBD2 (7 bases). Sequenced material: PBMCs from blood, taken on the day of vaccination. The CDR3 here is CASSWGGPSTDTQYF. The CDR3 region has the DNA TGTGCCAGCAGTTGGGGGGGGCCGAGCACAGATACGCAGTATTTT.